This T cell receptor beta chain comes out of a study of shared clonotypes between healthy human individuals. Study-wide context: Donor composition was a couple of women and a few men, aged 18 to 49. General observations from the study: Large sequencing depth failed to make sorted-subset sequencing complete, rarefaction showed.

Remarks on this clone: Its specificity is not known.

Naive CD8 cells, CD45RO-negative and positively selected for CCR7, excluded terminally differentiated effector memory CD45RA+ cells. The sorted-subset replicate PCRs were given around 200 ng DNA, which is tens of thousands of T cell genomes. Produced via immunoSEQ multiplex PCR; TCRdb's table is partial and in-frame only. The sample includes approximately 740,000 clones, more than 85% seen only once; the top ten take about 24%. The TCR was taken from a man aged 25 to 45 in good health. The material sequenced was naive CD8+ T cells sorted from blood.

CDR3 nucleotides: TGTGCCAGCAGTGACTTGGGCTACGAGCAGTACTTC. Translating it yields CASSDLGYEQYF. This rearrangement joins TRBV6-1 to TRBJ2-7; no clear D. The CDR3 is 12 amino acids. Germline CDR1 MNHNS, CDR2 SASEGT. Trimming left V 3 bases short and J 3 bases short, with 6 bases between.